This T cell receptor beta chain derives from a study of T cell responses to AZD1222 COVID-19 vaccine. Study in general: Second-dose timings of about 4 or about 12 weeks were pooled. Study observations and caveats: Of the AZD1222 recipients, only 5 or 6 were seropositive at baseline. Donor demographics were predominantly white British with a female majority; clonal diversity may be underestimated. The study found Spike-specific TCR breadth and depth rose after two AZD1222 doses.

The assay was immunoSEQ multiplex PCR, and TCRdb's table has in-frame clones only and misses some. The table has about 130,000 clones, about nine tenths seen once. Turning to this clone: Its antigen remains unidentified.

This clonotype was sampled from an adult in good health. Source: peripheral blood, taken on day 0 of AZD1222 vaccination.

CDR3 DNA sequence: TGTGCCAGCAGATCTCGACTAGCGGGGTCAAATGAGCAGTTCTTC. It translates to CASRSRLAGSNEQFF. V usage is TRBV6-5 and J usage is TRBJ2-1; 11 bases match TRBD2. Germline CDR1 is MNHEY and CDR2 is SVGAGI. The V gene end was trimmed by 6 bases and the J gene end by 7 bases; junction bases not matched to a gene: 8. This CDR3 is built from 15 residues.